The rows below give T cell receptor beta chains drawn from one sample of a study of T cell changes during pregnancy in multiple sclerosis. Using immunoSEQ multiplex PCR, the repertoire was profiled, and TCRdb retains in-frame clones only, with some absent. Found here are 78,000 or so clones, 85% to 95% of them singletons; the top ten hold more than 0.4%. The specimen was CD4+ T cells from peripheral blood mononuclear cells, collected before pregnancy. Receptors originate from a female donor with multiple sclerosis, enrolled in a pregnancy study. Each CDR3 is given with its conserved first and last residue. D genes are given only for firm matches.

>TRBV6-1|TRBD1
CASERNRGERAFF
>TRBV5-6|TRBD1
CASSLGGGQNSSPLHF
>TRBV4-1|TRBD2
CASSQTSGKNSNTGELFF
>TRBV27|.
CASRNSGNNYGYTF
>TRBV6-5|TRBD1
CASSRRTGDYGYTF
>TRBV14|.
CASSRQGITEAFF
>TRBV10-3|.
CAISAQQGTYYGYTF
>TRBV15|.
CATRGGGLSNQPQHF
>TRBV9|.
CASSVPGVQNTEAFF
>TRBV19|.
CASSIAGLGYGYTF
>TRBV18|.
CASSPPGGRAYEQYF
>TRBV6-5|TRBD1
CASRGTGLLDEAFF
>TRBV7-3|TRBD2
CASSPVAGAGYNEQFF
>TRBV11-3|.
CASSLATTGPYTYEQYF
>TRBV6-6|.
CASSYSHRTFNQPQHF
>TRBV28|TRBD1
CASSQDRVSYEQYF
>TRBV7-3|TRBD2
CASRISGGSDTQYF
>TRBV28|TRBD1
CASSPRQGYEQYF
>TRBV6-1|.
CASSEANGLLGSPLHF
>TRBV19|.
CASSIVSGDGNQPQHF
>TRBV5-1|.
CASSLAGEGEKLFF
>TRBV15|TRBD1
CATSRGGQGSGPGELFF
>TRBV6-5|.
CASSYDDSYEQYF
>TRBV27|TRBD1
CASSGVGTGGNNYGYTF
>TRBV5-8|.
CASSFIRSGLKGFTDTQYF
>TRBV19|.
CASSIFRAVGETQYF
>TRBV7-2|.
CASSFREMNTEAFF
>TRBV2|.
CASKEQGANEKLFF
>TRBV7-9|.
CASSSTGTKNIQYF
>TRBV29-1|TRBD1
CSGTDRADTQYF
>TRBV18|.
CASSPQAGRQPQHF
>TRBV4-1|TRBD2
CASSQEGLAGVIGANVLTF
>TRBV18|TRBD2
CASSRGLASDEQFF
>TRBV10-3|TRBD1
CAIRTGANYGYTF
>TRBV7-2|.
CASSSGRYEQYF
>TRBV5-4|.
CASSLASGAGANVLTF
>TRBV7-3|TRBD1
CASSLMPPGQGAGNEQFF
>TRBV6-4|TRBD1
CASSEGTGVGSSYNSPLHF
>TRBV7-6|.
CASSLDPGTSFTEQYF
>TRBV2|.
CASSEEVTVSGNTIYF
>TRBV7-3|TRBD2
CASSFGLAGGPGEQFF
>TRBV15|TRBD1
CATSRAATGGSNQPQHF
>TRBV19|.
CASSILEGNYGYTF
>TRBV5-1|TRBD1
CASSRGGTGETYEQYF
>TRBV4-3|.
CASSQPSLGTEAFF
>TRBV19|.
CASSIRDKSNQPQHF
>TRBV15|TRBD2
CATSRGLAGGTSYNEQFF